The 28 T cell receptor beta chains reported below all come from one sample, sequenced in a study of cytomegalovirus exposure and HLA in healthy donors. Primers included in the PCR were 60 Vbeta and 13 Jbeta primers. Produced via immunoSEQ multiplex PCR; TCRdb's table is partial and in-frame only. The sample yields around 88,000 clones, around 72% seen once. The sample consisted of PBMCs. The receptor set was obtained from a male donor in good health and CMV-seronegative.

V gene TRBV7-3 combines with J gene TRBJ2-1, with D maybe TRBD1 (6 bases). CDR3 length: 15 amino acids. The germline V gene encodes CDR1 SGHTA and CDR2 FQGTGA. Trimming removed 5 bases at V and 2 bases at J, with 13 bases between. The DNA for the CDR3 is TGTGCCAGCAGCATGATGGGACACCCCTACAATGAGCAGTTCTTC. Residues: CASSMMGHPYNEQFF. Using reference TRBV7-3 and TRBJ2-1 for the parts outside the CDR3, the full variable domain is GAGVSQTPSNKVTEKGKYVELRCDPISGHTALYWYRQSLGQGPEFLIYFQGTGAADDSGLPNDRFFAVRPEGSVSTLKIQRTERGDSAVYLCASSMMGHPYNEQFFGPGTRLTVL.

The rearrangement links TRBV4-3 to TRBJ1-2; D is undetermined. V shed 1 base and J shed 5 bases, with 17 bases lying between them. CDR3 length equals 16 residues. Germline values: CDR1 LGHNA, CDR2 YSLEER. The CDR3 DNA sequence: TGCGCCAGCAGCCAAGCCCCGGTTCAGGTCCGGTATGGCTACACCTTC. Amino acid sequence: CASSQAPVQVRYGYTF.

In this sample, this clone turned up once. The chain employs TRBV2 and TRBJ2-1; 8 positions match TRBD2. Germline V lookup: CDR1 SNHLY, CDR2 FYNNEI. V shed 1 base and J 1 base; nucleotides not matched to a gene: 6. There are 17 residues in the CDR3. The CDR3 DNA reads as TGTGCCAGCAGTGAAGGGCGGGGGGCCCGGTCCTACAATGAGCAGTTCTTC. As protein: CASSEGRGARSYNEQFF.

The chain recombines TRBV4-3 with TRBJ2-2; 7 bases map to TRBD2. Germline V gene lookup returns CDR1 LGHNA and CDR2 YSLEER. This CDR3 comprises 16 residues. Losses at the gene ends were 1 base for V and 4 bases for J; bases not matched to a gene: 6. CDR3 in DNA: TGCGCCAGCAGCCAAGGGGGGGGTCGGGGCACCGGGGAGCTGTTTTTT. Protein sequence: CASSQGGGRGTGELFF.

The V gene is TRBV27, the J gene TRBJ2-1; TRBD2 matches at 8 bases. The CDR3 covers 15 residues. V lost 5 bases, J lost 8 bases, and 11 bases stayed unmatched. Germline V lookup: CDR1 MNHEY, CDR2 SMNVEV (reference sequence). The CDR3 coding sequence is TGTGCCAGCAGTACTGGGGCTAGCGGGCTCTATGAGCAGTTCTTC. Its protein is CASSTGASGLYEQFF.

The chain has TRBV2 and TRBJ1-2; TRBD1 is a possible D gene (5 bases). CDR1 and CDR2 from the germline V gene are SNHLY and FYNNEI. The V end lost 1 base, the J end lost 4 bases, and 13 bases lay between the germline ends. This CDR3 comprises 15 residues. The CDR3 region is CASSEERGGSYGYTF. CDR3 coding DNA: TGTGCCAGCAGTGAAGAACGGGGGGGGTCCTATGGCTACACCTTC.

The chain is built from TRBV5-1 and TRBJ2-7; D possibly corresponds to TRBD1 (5 bases). V was trimmed by 2 bases and J by 7 bases, leaving 19 bases between them. CDR1 is SGHRS, CDR2 YFSETQ, per germline. The CDR3 is made up of 15 amino acids. The CDR3 nucleotides are TGCGCCAGCAGCTTACTCCAGGGTCCCTTAAAGGAGCAGTACTTC. Protein sequence: CASSLLQGPLKEQYF.

This clone was counted a single time. The chain uses TRBV30 and TRBJ2-7, with a possible D match to TRBD2 (6 bases). The CDR3 runs to 11 residues. Trimming took off 4 bases at V and 8 bases at J, with 12 bases between the two ends. In germline, CDR1 is GTSNPN, CDR2 SVGIG (reference sequence). The CDR3 protein is CAWTPGLKQYF. CDR3 in DNA: TGTGCCTGGACACCGGGACTGAAGCAGTACTTC. The full variable domain, its missing parts supplied by reference TRBV30 and TRBJ2-7, is SQTIHQWPATLVQPVGSPLSLECTVEGTSNPNLYWYRQAAGRGLQLLFYSVGIGQISSEVPQNLSASRPQDRQFILSSKKLLLSDSGFYLCAWTPGLKQYFGPGTRLTVT.

This clone appeared once. This sequence joins TRBV5-8 and TRBJ2-1; D remains ambiguous. V was trimmed by 0 bases and J by 4 bases, leaving 8 bases between them. This CDR3 is built from 14 residues. Germline CDR1 is SGHTS and CDR2 is YDEGEE. Here the CDR3 reads CASSLGQVYNEQFF. The CDR3 bases are TGTGCCAGCAGCTTGGGGCAGGTATACAATGAGCAGTTCTTC.

On this clone: Other DNA sequences of this sample code for an identical CDR3. V and J are TRBV18 and TRBJ1-2; 8 bases fit TRBD1. V dropped 6 bases and J dropped 4; count of bases not matched to a gene: 4. The CDR3 covers 13 residues. Germline loops: CDR1 KGHSH, CDR2 LQKENI. CDR3 in amino acids: CASSPDRVYGYTF. For the CDR3, the DNA is TGTGCCAGCTCGCCGGACAGGGTCTATGGCTACACCTTC. The entire variable domain, with the rest obtained from reference TRBV18 and TRBJ1-2, is as follows: NAGVMQNPRHLVRRRGQEARLRCSPMKGHSHVYWYRQLPEEGLKFMVYLQKENIIDESGMPKERFSAEFPKEGPSILRIQQVVRGDSAAYFCASSPDRVYGYTFGSGTRLTVV.

V usage is TRBV5-4 and J usage is TRBJ2-2; a possible D gene is TRBD2 (6 bases). V lost 0 bases, J lost 0 bases, and 9 bases lay in between. The CDR3 extends over 16 amino acids. Germline CDR1 is SGHNT and CDR2 is YYREEE (reference sequence). DNA for the CDR3: TGTGCCAGCAGCTTGGGGCCGGGAGCGAACACCGGGGAGCTGTTTTTT. Protein: CASSLGPGANTGELFF.

This rearrangement joins TRBV27 to TRBJ1-5; TRBD1 is a possible D gene (6 bases). Germline assignment: CDR1 MNHEY and CDR2 SMNVEV (reference sequence). V was shortened by 5 bases and J by 9 bases, with 29 bases between the two germline ends. The CDR3 totals 18 residues. The CDR3 is CASSPSLGQAPESGPQHF. The DNA of the CDR3 is TGTGCCAGCAGTCCATCCCTGGGACAAGCTCCTGAATCTGGGCCCCAGCATTTT.

The CDR3 DNA reads as TGCGCCAGCAGCTTGGACAGGATGGCCTACGAGCAGTACTTC. Residues: CASSLDRMAYEQYF. This chain connects TRBV5-1 to TRBJ2-5; the D gene is possibly TRBD1 (5 bases). The J call could be wrong; TRBJ2-7 is a better fit for the DNA end. The CDR3 runs to 14 residues. Germline CDR1 reads SGHRS; CDR2 reads YFSETQ.

The genes are TRBV9 and TRBJ2-5; 8 bases fit TRBD2. Trimming cost V 3 bases and J 5 bases; bases outside gene matches: 15. There are 17 residues in the CDR3. Germline CDR1 reads SGDLS; CDR2 reads YYNGEE. The CDR3 region has the DNA TGTGCCAGCAGCGAAGGGTCTGAAGCGGGAGTCGGGGAGACCCAGTACTTC. This encodes CASSEGSEAGVGETQYF.

The rearrangement uses TRBV19 and TRBJ1-5; 9 nucleotides match TRBD1. From germline, CDR1 is LNHDA and CDR2 SQIVND (reference sequence). With V trimmed by 6 bases and J by 0 bases, 9 bases remained unmatched. CDR3 length: 17 amino acids. The CDR3, as DNA: TGTGCCAGTAGGACAGGGGGTAAGCTCTATAGCAATCAGCCCCAGCATTTT. Protein product: CASRTGGKLYSNQPQHF.

This sequence joins TRBV6-1 and TRBJ2-1, with 14 bases fitting TRBD2. Trimming took 4 bases from V and 10 from J; bases not matched to a gene: 6. This CDR3 is built from 15 residues. In germline, CDR1 is MNHNS, CDR2 SASEGT. CDR3 in amino acids: CASSGLAGGPGEQFF. CDR3 in DNA: TGTGCCAGCAGTGGACTAGCGGGAGGGCCGGGCGAGCAGTTCTTC.

The chain couples TRBV9 to TRBJ1-5, with no clear D. V was pared by 4 bases and J by 2 bases, with 4 bases between. The CDR3 runs 12 residues. From germline, CDR1 is SGDLS and CDR2 YYNGEE. The CDR3 loop reads CASSPGNQPQHF. CDR3 bases: TGTGCCAGCAGCCCGGGCAATCAGCCCCAGCATTTT.

V is TRBV30 and J is TRBJ2-7, with D uncertain. The CDR3 is made up of 12 amino acids. V lost 2 bases and J lost 6, with 11 bases in between. Germline V lookup: CDR1 GTSNPN, CDR2 SVGIG (reference sequence). As DNA, the CDR3 is TGTGCCTGGAGTCAGGTCGAAACCGAGCAGTACTTC. This encodes CAWSQVETEQYF.

V gene TRBV30 combines with J gene TRBJ2-5, with 12 bases aligning to TRBD1. Germline V gives CDR1 GTSNPN, CDR2 SVGIG (reference sequence). V lost 5 bases to trimming and J lost 5 bases; unmatched junction nucleotides: 6. This CDR3 has 14 residues. The CDR3 here is CAWGTGGEVETQYF. CDR3 sequence (DNA): TGTGCCTGGGGGACAGGGGGCGAGGTCGAGACCCAGTACTTC.

The chain couples TRBV4-2 to TRBJ1-1; D may be TRBD1 (5 bases). This CDR3 spans 14 amino acids. The germline gives CDR1 LGHNA, CDR2 YNFKEQ. Trimming shortened V by 0 bases and J by 1 base, and 6 bases separated the two germline ends. The CDR3 bases are TGTGCCAGCAGCCAAGATGGACAGAACACTGAAGCTTTCTTT. Translation gives CASSQDGQNTEAFF.

The rearrangement uses TRBV19 and TRBJ1-1; 7 nucleotides line up with TRBD1. Unmatched junction bases numbered 7, after V lost 5 bases and J lost 4 bases. The CDR3 runs 14 residues. Germline V lookup: CDR1 LNHDA, CDR2 SQIVND (reference sequence). The CDR3 nucleotides are TGTGCCAGTAGTCTAAACAGGGGAGGCACTGAAGCTTTCTTT. Translation gives CASSLNRGGTEAFF.

The chain couples TRBV6-6 to TRBJ2-5; a weak D match, TRBD1 (6 bases). Germline CDR1 MNHNY, CDR2 SVGAGI (reference sequence). The V end was cut by 3 bases, the J end by 4 bases, with 9 bases between. This CDR3 contains 13 residues. CDR3 nucleotide sequence: TGTGCCAGCAGTTATTACAGGGCAGAGACCCAGTACTTC. Translation gives CASSYYRAETQYF.

The chain uses TRBV11-3 and TRBJ2-1, with 12 bases lining up with TRBD2. This CDR3 is 17 amino acids long. J was trimmed by 7 bases and V by 5 bases; bases with no gene match: 12. The germline gives CDR1 SGHNT, CDR2 YENEEA. CDR3 loop: CASSPTPSSGRANEQFF. Here the CDR3 DNA reads TGTGCCAGCAGCCCCACGCCCTCTAGCGGGAGGGCGAATGAGCAGTTCTTC.

The chain is built from TRBV7-9 and TRBJ1-2; TRBD1 matches 7 bases. V was clipped by 1 base and J by 4 bases; unmatched bases: 3. CDR1 and CDR2 (germline): SEHNR, FQNEAQ (reference sequence). The CDR3 contains 14 residues. CDR3: CASSLGTGSYGYTF. CDR3 sequence (DNA): TGTGCCAGCAGCTTAGGGACAGGTTCCTATGGCTACACCTTC.

The chain joins TRBV15 to TRBJ1-3, with 8 bases fitting TRBD1. CDR1 and CDR2 from the germline V gene are LNHNV and YYDKDF (reference sequence). Trimming removed 6 bases from V and 6 bases from J; junction bases left unmatched: 10. The CDR3 length is 15 residues. This chain's CDR3 is CATSRETGVANTIYF. The CDR3 DNA is TGTGCCACCAGTCGCGAGACAGGGGTGGCAAACACCATATATTTT.

Only a few counts were recorded for this clone. This chain uses TRBV27 with TRBJ1-4; D unclear. CDR3 length: 15 residues. Germline V gene data show CDR1 as MNHEY and CDR2 as SMNVEV (reference sequence). Trimming cost V 4 bases and J 7 bases, with 16 bases left between them. In DNA form, the CDR3 reads TGTGCCAGCAGTTCCGCGGGTAGCGCGGGTGAAAAACTGTTTTTT. Protein: CASSSAGSAGEKLFF.

V gene TRBV27 combines with J gene TRBJ1-5, with 8 bases identical to TRBD1. This CDR3 spans 15 amino acids. V was clipped by 6 bases and J by 0 bases; unmatched bases: 4. Germline V lookup: CDR1 MNHEY, CDR2 SMNVEV (reference sequence). The CDR3 DNA is TGTGCCAGCAGGGGGACAGGCGGTAGCAATCAGCCCCAGCATTTT. Translation: CASRGTGGSNQPQHF.

The CDR3 spells CASSPHPSGRGADTQYF. In nucleotides, the CDR3 is TGCGCCAGCAGCCCTCACCCTAGCGGGAGGGGGGCAGATACGCAGTATTTT. The rearrangement uses TRBV5-1 and TRBJ2-3; TRBD2 matches at 12 bases. Trimming cost V 4 bases and J 4 bases; bases outside gene matches: 10. The CDR3 is 17 amino acids. CDR1 is SGHRS, CDR2 YFSETQ, per germline.